These 23 T cell receptor beta chains were sequenced from one sample in a study of blood T cell repertoires in COVID-19. Libraries were prepared by immunoSEQ multiplex PCR; TCRdb keeps only in-frame clonotypes and omits some of them. The sample consists of about 64,000 clones, about nine tenths of them appearing once. Material: peripheral blood. These TCRs come from a man aged 45-65 years with active COVID-19.

The chain employs TRBV21-1 and TRBJ2-6; the tabulated D call, TRBD1, remains unverified against the DNA. TRBV21-1 is a recognized pseudogene. This CDR3 region has 16 residues. The CDR3 DNA reads TGTGCCAGAAATACAGGGGGCCGATCCGGGGCCAACGTCCTGACTTTC. Protein product: CARNTGGRSGANVLTF.

The sample holds one count of this clone. This chain connects TRBV28 to TRBJ2-2, with D hard to call. Deletions cut 8 bases from V and 7 bases from J, with 11 bases between. Germline CDR1 is MDHEN and CDR2 is SYDVKM. This CDR3 has 12 amino acids. For the CDR3, the DNA is TGTGCCAGCCAAAAGAGTGACGGGGAGCTGTTTTTT. Protein: CASQKSDGELFF.

This sequence joins TRBV24-1 and TRBJ1-6, with TRBD1 identical over 8 bases. The germline CDR1 and CDR2 sequences are KGHDR and SFDVKD. This CDR3 spans 16 amino acids. The V gene end was trimmed by 2 bases and the J gene end by 10 bases; junction bases not matched to a gene: 9. The CDR3 region has the DNA TGTGCCACCAGTGATTCGGAGACAGGGGAAGGATCACCCCTCCACTTT. Amino acid sequence: CATSDSETGEGSPLHF.

The chain uses TRBV7-2 and TRBJ2-3; D uncertain. V gave up 5 bases and J gave up 6 bases, with 12 bases separating them. The CDR3 is 13 amino acids. Germline V gene sequence: CDR1 SGHTA, CDR2 FQGNSA. The CDR3 spells CASSPDRRDTQYF. CDR3 bases: TGTGCCAGCAGCCCCGATCGCAGGGATACGCAGTATTTT.

This sequence joins TRBV13 and TRBJ2-5; 11 positions match TRBD1. Trimming took 4 bases from V and 4 from J; bases not matched to a gene: 8. The germline CDR1 and CDR2 sequences are PRHDT and FYEKMQ (reference sequence). The CDR3 extends over 16 amino acids. This CDR3 reads CASSYSRDRGLETQYF. As DNA, the CDR3 is TGTGCCAGCAGCTACTCCCGGGACAGGGGGTTAGAGACCCAGTACTTC.

V is TRBV27 and J is TRBJ2-3; 8 bases map to TRBD2. There are 20 residues in the CDR3. The V segment lost 2 bases and the J segment 1 base; nucleotides outside the gene matches: 17. Germline V gene lookup returns CDR1 MNHEY and CDR2 SMNVEV (reference sequence). The CDR3 coding sequence is TGTGCCAGCAGTTTAAGGGGAACACTTAGCGGGGTTGGGGGCACAGATACGCAGTATTTT. The encoded protein is CASSLRGTLSGVGGTDTQYF.

A single count supports this clone. The V call is TRBV19, the J call TRBJ2-3; 7 nucleotides align to TRBD2. CDR3 length: 15 residues. V gave up 9 bases and J gave up 1 base; unmatched junction bases: 10. CDR1 and CDR2 from the germline V gene are LNHDA and SQIVND (reference sequence). Here the CDR3 DNA reads TGTGCCAGCCACGCCGGAACTAGCGGCACAGATACGCAGTATTTT. This codes for CASHAGTSGTDTQYF.

This clone was observed a single time. The V call is TRBV4-2, the J call TRBJ2-3; 8 bases match TRBD2. Germline V gene lookup returns CDR1 LGHNA and CDR2 YNFKEQ. This CDR3 comprises 16 residues. The junction had 10 bases not matched to a gene; V was cut back by 1 base and J by 7 bases. CDR3 nucleotides: TGTGCCAGCAGCCAAGCCTTACGGGAGGGCCGTCATACGCAGTATTTT. The encoded protein is CASSQALREGRHTQYF.

The chain uses TRBV5-1 and TRBJ2-5, with D tentatively TRBD2 (6 bases). V gave up 0 bases and J gave up 2 bases, with 8 bases separating them. Germline V CDR1 and CDR2: SGHRS, YFSETQ. CDR3 length equals 14 residues. This CDR3 is CASSLATRQETQYF. In nucleotides, the CDR3 is TGCGCCAGCAGCTTGGCGACTAGACAAGAGACCCAGTACTTC.

The rearrangement links TRBV7-9 to TRBJ2-3; 8 bases are a match to TRBD2. V was clipped by 1 base and J by 1 base; unmatched bases: 4. The CDR3 has 16 amino acids. Germline V CDR1 and CDR2: SEHNR, FQNEAQ (reference sequence). This CDR3 is CASSLGPGGGTDTQYF. CDR3 coding DNA: TGTGCCAGCAGCTTAGGACCCGGGGGGGGCACAGATACGCAGTATTTT. The full variable domain, with the rest looked up from reference TRBV7-9 and TRBJ2-3, is DTGVSQNPRHKITKRGQNVTFRCDPISEHNRLYWYRQTLGQGPEFLTYFQNEAQLEKSRLLSDRFSAERPKGSFSTLEIQRTEQGDSAMYLCASSLGPGGGTDTQYFGPGTRLTVL.

The V gene is TRBV2, the J gene TRBJ1-1, with D possibly being TRBD1 (6 bases). CDR1 and CDR2 (germline): SNHLY, FYNNEI. The CDR3 is 14 amino acids. The V end was cut by 3 bases, the J end by 4 bases, with 12 bases between. The CDR3 DNA follows: TGTGCCAGCAGTGACCCACAGGGTTCCACTGAAGCTTTCTTT. It encodes CASSDPQGSTEAFF.

The V call is TRBV20-1, the J call TRBJ1-5; D is possibly TRBD1 (5 bases). The V end lost 3 bases, the J end lost 5 bases, and 11 bases lay between the germline ends. The CDR3 runs to 13 residues. Germline V gene sequence: CDR1 DFQATT, CDR2 SNEGSKA (reference sequence). The CDR3 coding sequence is TGCAGTGCTAGTAGGGGTGGAGATCAGCCCCAGCATTTT. Translated: CSASRGGDQPQHF.

V and J are TRBV29-1 and TRBJ2-1, with a tentative D call TRBD1 (6 bases). There are 15 residues in the CDR3. V lost 0 bases, J lost 7 bases, and 16 bases lay in between. The germline V gene encodes CDR1 SQVTM and CDR2 ANQGSEA. CDR3 nucleotide sequence: TGCAGCGTTGAAGATCCGGGCAGGGGTCCAAATGAGCAGTTCTTC. It is translated as CSVEDPGRGPNEQFF.

V usage is TRBV4-1 and J usage is TRBJ1-4; D not resolved. CDR1 is MGHRA and CDR2 is YSYEKL in the germline V gene. V was trimmed by 1 base and J by 0 bases, leaving 15 bases between them. CDR3 length: 18 residues. CDR3 sequence (DNA): TGCGCCAGCAGCCAAGTCGCCACCAAAGCTGCAACTAATGAAAAACTGTTTTTT. Translation: CASSQVATKAATNEKLFF.

The chain couples TRBV6-5 to TRBJ2-1; D perhaps matches TRBD2 (6 bases). Germline CDR1 MNHEY, CDR2 SVGAGI. The CDR3 extends over 13 amino acids. V was cut by 6 bases and J by 9 bases, with 15 bases left in between. In DNA form, the CDR3 reads TGTGCCAGCAGAGCGGACTACCCACCTGAGCAGTTCTTC. Translation gives CASRADYPPEQFF.

In DNA form, the CDR3 reads TGCGCCAGCAGTGAATCCGGAGGGTCCCAGTACTTC. It codes for CASSESGGSQYF. The chain links TRBV10-1 to TRBJ2-5, with D perhaps TRBD2 (6 bases). The CDR3 is 12 residues long. The germline V and J ends were trimmed by 3 bases and 9 bases, with 11 bases remaining between them. Germline loops: CDR1 WNHNN, CDR2 SYGVQD (reference sequence).

The chain has TRBV5-1 and TRBJ2-5; TRBD2 aligns across 14 bases. With 4 bases clipped from V and 4 bases from J, the junction kept 9 bases outside the gene matches. Per the germline V gene, CDR1 is SGHRS and CDR2 is YFSETQ. The CDR3 spans 17 residues. Here the CDR3 DNA reads TGCGCCAGCAGCACGGGACTAGCGGGGGCCGGGCGAGAGACCCAGTACTTC. This translates into CASSTGLAGAGRETQYF.

The J gene is TRBJ1-4, the V gene TRBV9, with 10 bases fitting TRBD1. The CDR3 runs 16 residues. V trimming: 4 bases; J trimming: 7 bases; junction bases outside the gene matches: 10. Germline lookup yields CDR1 SGDLS and CDR2 YYNGEE. The CDR3 sequence is CASSPVATGGGEKLFF. The CDR3 region has the DNA TGTGCCAGCAGCCCCGTCGCGACAGGGGGCGGTGAAAAACTGTTTTTT.

The CDR3 DNA reads as TGTGCCAGCAGCTATTCGCGGGGAATGGAGACCCAGTACTTC. It codes for CASSYSRGMETQYF. The J gene is TRBJ2-5, the V gene TRBV14; a weak D match, TRBD2 (6 bases). This CDR3 is built from 14 residues. CDR1 is SGHDN and CDR2 is FVKESK in the germline V gene. Trimming pared 5 bases from V and 5 bases from J, leaving 15 bases between.

The chain links TRBV6-2 or TRBV6-3 to TRBJ2-3; tentative D call: TRBD1 (5 bases). CDR1 is MNHEY and CDR2 is SVGEGT in the germline V gene. V lost 4 bases, J lost 6 bases, and 14 bases lay in between. This CDR3 has 14 amino acids. CDR3 in amino acids: CASSLGVAGDTQYF. The CDR3 region has the DNA TGTGCCAGCAGTTTAGGGGTAGCCGGGGATACGCAGTATTTT.

The CDR3 DNA reads as TGTGCCAGCAGCTCGTGGACAGGGGCCACGGCTAATGAAAAACTGTTTTTT. This translates into CASSSWTGATANEKLFF. This chain uses TRBV5-4 with TRBJ1-4, with TRBD1 identical over 9 bases. This CDR3 contains 17 residues. The V and J ends lost 3 bases and 3 bases, in that order; junction bases with no gene match: 9. The germline V gene encodes CDR1 SGHNT and CDR2 YYREEE (reference sequence).

The gene calls are TRBV21-1 and TRBJ2-7; no DNA check was done on the table's D call, TRBD1. TRBV21-1 corresponds to a pseudogene. The CDR3 spans 17 residues. As DNA, the CDR3 is TGTGCCAGCCTCTCCGTAGACAGGGGGTACCTTTCCTACGAGCAGTACTTC. Its translation: CASLSVDRGYLSYEQYF.

V and J are TRBV29-1 and TRBJ2-1; 7 nucleotides agree with TRBD1. The CDR3 runs 12 residues. Per germline, CDR1 SQVTM and CDR2 ANQGSEA. V shed 5 bases and J 8 bases; nucleotides not matched to a gene: 6. CDR3 nucleotide sequence: TGCAGCGTTATACGAACAGGGGATGAGCAGTTCTTC. Encoded protein: CSVIRTGDEQFF.